The clone carrying this T cell receptor beta chain was detected once. V gave up 3 bases and J gave up 7 bases; unmatched junction bases: 5. The CDR3 spans 14 residues. Germline CDR1 SGDLS, CDR2 YYNGEE. These data belong to a study of blood T cell repertoires in COVID-19. Study background: COVID-19 samples collected from the United States, Italy and Spain covered acute and convalescent phases. The cDNA or gDNA used as material had been derived from T cells, B-cell-depleted T cells, or PBMCs.

Authors' methods: Reference gene primer amplification in the assay estimated nucleated cell counts. The data were produced by immunoSEQ multiplex PCR, yet TCRdb's version contains in-frame clones alone and is incomplete. V and J calls and clone size are given by that table; D and trimming were obtained from the DNA. The table shows about 60,000 clones, with 85% to 90% occurring only once. Sequenced sample: peripheral blood. This clonotype was sampled from a human donor with active COVID-19. The donor label of this sample is uncertain. The chain uses TRBV9 and TRBJ2-1, with 9 bases matching TRBD1. CDR3 DNA sequence: TGTGCCAGCAGCGCTGGACAGGGGCGGAATGAGCAGTTCTTC. Its protein is CASSAGQGRNEQFF.